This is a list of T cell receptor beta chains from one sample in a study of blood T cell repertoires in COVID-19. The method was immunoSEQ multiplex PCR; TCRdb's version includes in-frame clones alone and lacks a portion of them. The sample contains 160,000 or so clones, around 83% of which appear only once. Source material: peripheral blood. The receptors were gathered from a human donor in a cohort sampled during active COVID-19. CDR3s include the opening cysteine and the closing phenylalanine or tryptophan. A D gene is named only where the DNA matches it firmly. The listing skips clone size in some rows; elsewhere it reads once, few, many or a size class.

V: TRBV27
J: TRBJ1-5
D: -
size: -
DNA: TGTGCCAGCAGTTTGGGGCAGGGTAATCAGCCCCAGCATTTT
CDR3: CASSLGQGNQPQHF

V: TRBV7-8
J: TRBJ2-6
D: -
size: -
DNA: TGTGCCAGCAGCTTAGGCTGGCAGACTGGGGCCAACGTCCTGACTTTC
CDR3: CASSLGWQTGANVLTF

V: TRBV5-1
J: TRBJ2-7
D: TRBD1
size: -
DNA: TGCGCCAGCAGCTTGGAGGGGGACAGTCCCTACGAGCAGTACTTC
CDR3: CASSLEGDSPYEQYF

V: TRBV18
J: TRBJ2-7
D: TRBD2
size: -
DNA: TGTGCCAGCTCCCCCTTAGCGGGACCCTACGAGCAGTACTTC
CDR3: CASSPLAGPYEQYF

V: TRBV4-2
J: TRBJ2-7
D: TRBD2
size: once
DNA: TGTGCCAGCAGCCAAGGGGGAGCGGGAGGTTCGTACGAGCAGTACTTC
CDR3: CASSQGGAGGSYEQYF

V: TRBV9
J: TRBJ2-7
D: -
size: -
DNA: TGTGCCAGCAGCCCTGACAGACCCTACGAGCAGTACTTC
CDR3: CASSPDRPYEQYF

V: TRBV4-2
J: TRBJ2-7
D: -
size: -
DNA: TGTGCCAGCAGCCAAGAGTCACAAAGCTCCTACGAGCAGTACTTC
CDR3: CASSQESQSSYEQYF

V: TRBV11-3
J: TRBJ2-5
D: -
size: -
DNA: TGTGCCAGCAGCTTTCCAGGGGCGCAAGAGACCCAGTACTTC
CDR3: CASSFPGAQETQYF

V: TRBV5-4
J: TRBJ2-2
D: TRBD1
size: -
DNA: TGTGCCAGCAGCCCAGGGGGCGATTACACCGGGGAGCTGTTTTTT
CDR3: CASSPGGDYTGELFF

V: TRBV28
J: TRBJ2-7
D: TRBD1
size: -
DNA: TGTGCCAGCAGAAAGGAGACAGGGCCCTACGAGCAGTACTTC
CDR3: CASRKETGPYEQYF

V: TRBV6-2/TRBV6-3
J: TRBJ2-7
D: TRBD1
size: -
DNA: TGTGCCAGCAGTAGAGGAGGACAGGGGGCCTACGAGCAGTACTTC
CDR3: CASSRGGQGAYEQYF

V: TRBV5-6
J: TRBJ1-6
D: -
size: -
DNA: TGTGCCAGCAGCTTTGGGGGGGCAGCCGATTCACCCCTCCACTTT
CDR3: CASSFGGAADSPLHF

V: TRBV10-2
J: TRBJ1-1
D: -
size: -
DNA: TGCGCCAGCAGTGAGCCGGGGAACACTGAAGCTTTCTTT
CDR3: CASSEPGNTEAFF

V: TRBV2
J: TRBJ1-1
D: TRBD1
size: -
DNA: TGTGCCAGCAGTGAACAGGGGGTTAGCACTGAAACTTTCTTT
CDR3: CASSEQGVSTETFF

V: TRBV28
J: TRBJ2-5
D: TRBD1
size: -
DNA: TGTGCCAGCAGTTTATGGGCAGGGGGAGAGACCCAGTACTTC
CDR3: CASSLWAGGETQYF

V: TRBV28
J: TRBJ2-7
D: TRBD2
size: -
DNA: TGTGCCAGCAGTTTAGGAAGCGGGAGCTCCTACGAGCAGTACTTC
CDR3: CASSLGSGSSYEQYF

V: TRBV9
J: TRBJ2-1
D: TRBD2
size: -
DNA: TGTGCCAGCAGCGTAGCCCCAGAAGCGGGGGGTAACAATGAGCAGTTCTTC
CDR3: CASSVAPEAGGNNEQFF

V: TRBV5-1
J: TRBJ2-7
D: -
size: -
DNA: TGCGCCAGCACAAGCCCGGGGAAGGGCGAGCAGTACTTC
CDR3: CASTSPGKGEQYF

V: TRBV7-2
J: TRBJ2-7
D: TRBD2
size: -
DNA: TGTGCCAGCAGCTTATTCCTAGCGGGGGGTTCCTACGAGCAGTACTTC
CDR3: CASSLFLAGGSYEQYF

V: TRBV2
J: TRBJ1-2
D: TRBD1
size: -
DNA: TGTGCCAGCAGTCTACAGGGGGCAAATGGCTACACCTTC
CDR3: CASSLQGANGYTF

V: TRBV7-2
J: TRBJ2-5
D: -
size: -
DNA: TGTGCCAGCAGCTTAATCCGCGCAGGGATGAGAGAGACCCAGTACTTC
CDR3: CASSLIRAGMRETQYF

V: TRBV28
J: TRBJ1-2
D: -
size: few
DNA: TGTGCCAGCAGTTTGTCAGGGGTGGGCTATGGCTACACCTTC
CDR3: CASSLSGVGYGYTF

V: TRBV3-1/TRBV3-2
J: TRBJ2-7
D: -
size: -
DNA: TGTGCCAGCAGCCAAAAATCGGGTGTCGAGCAGTACTTC
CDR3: CASSQKSGVEQYF

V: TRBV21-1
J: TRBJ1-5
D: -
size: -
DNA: TGTGCCAGCAGCAAAGGGGACAGGGGCCTTTATAGCAATCAGCCCCAGCATTTT
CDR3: CASSKGDRGLYSNQPQHF

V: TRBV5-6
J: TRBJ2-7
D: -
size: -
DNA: TGTGCCAGCAGCTTGTCTAGCGTTACCTACGAGCAGTACTTC
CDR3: CASSLSSVTYEQYF

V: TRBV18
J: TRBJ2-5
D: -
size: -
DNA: TGTGCCAGCTCACCACCAGCAGGGCCAGAGACCCAGTACTTC
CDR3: CASSPPAGPETQYF

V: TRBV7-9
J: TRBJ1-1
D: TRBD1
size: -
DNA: TGTGCCAGCAGCAGGGCCGGGACAGGGGCCACTGAAGCTTTCTTT
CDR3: CASSRAGTGATEAFF

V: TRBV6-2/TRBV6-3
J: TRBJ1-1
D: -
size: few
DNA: TGTGCCAGCAGTTTGGCAGGCCAGAACACTGAAGCTTTCTTT
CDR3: CASSLAGQNTEAFF

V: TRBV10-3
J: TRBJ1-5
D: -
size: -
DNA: TGTGCCATCAGTGCCCTGGGAGGGCGTAGCAATCAGCCCCAGCATTTT
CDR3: CAISALGGRSNQPQHF

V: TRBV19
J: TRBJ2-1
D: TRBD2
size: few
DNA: TGTGCCAGTAGTCTCGCGGGGGGCGGTTCCTACAATGAGCAGTTCTTC
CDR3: CASSLAGGGSYNEQFF

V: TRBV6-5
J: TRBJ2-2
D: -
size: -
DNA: TGTGCCAGCACATCTTACAGGGTCTTCAACGGGGAGCTGTTTTTT
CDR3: CASTSYRVFNGELFF

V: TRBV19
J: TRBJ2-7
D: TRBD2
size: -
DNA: TGTGCCAGTAGTATAGCCCTCCCGGGACTAGCGGGAGGCACTAATTACGAGCAGTACTTC
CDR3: CASSIALPGLAGGTNYEQYF

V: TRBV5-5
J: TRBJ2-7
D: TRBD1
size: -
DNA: TGTGCCAGCAGCTTTTCGGACAGGACGGACTACGAGCAGTACTTC
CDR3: CASSFSDRTDYEQYF

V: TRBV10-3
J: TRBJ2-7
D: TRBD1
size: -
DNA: TGTGCCATCAGTGGACAGGGTGAGAGGGAGCAGTACTTC
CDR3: CAISGQGEREQYF

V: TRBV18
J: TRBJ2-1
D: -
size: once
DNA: TGTGCCAGCTCACCACCGTACCAGGCGTCCTACAATGAGCAGTTCTTC
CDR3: CASSPPYQASYNEQFF

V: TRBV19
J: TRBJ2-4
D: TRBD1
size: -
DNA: TGTGCCAGTAGTATCGAGGACAGGGCCATTCAGTACTTC
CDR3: CASSIEDRAIQYF

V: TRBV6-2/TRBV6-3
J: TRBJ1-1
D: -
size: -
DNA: TGTGCCAGCAGTTACTCCCCGGAGACTGAAGCTTTCTTT
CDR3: CASSYSPETEAFF

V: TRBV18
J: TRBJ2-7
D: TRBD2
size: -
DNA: TGTGCCAGCTCACCAATTTATAGCGGGAGAAACTACGAGCAGTACTTC
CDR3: CASSPIYSGRNYEQYF

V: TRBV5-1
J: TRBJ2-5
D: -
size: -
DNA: TGCGCCAGCAGCTTGGGACAGAACTTGGACCAAGAGACCCAGTACTTC
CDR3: CASSLGQNLDQETQYF

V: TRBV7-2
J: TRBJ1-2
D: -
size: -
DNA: TGTGCCAGCAGCTTATCCGTGACAGAGGGCTACACCTTC
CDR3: CASSLSVTEGYTF

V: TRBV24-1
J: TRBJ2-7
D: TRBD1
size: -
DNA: TGTGCCACCGGGGACAGGGTGGTCTACGAGCAGTACTTC
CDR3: CATGDRVVYEQYF

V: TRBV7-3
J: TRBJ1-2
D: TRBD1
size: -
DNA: TGTGCCAGCAGCCCCGGACAGGGACTCTATGGCTACACCTTC
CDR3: CASSPGQGLYGYTF

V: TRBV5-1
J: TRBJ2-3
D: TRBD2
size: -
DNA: TGCGCCAGCAGCGAAAACCTTTTGCGGGGGACAGATACGCAGTATTTT
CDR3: CASSENLLRGTDTQYF

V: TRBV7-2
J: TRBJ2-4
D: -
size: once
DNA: TGTGCCAGCAGCTCCCGACAGCAGGGGAACATTCAGTACTTC
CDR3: CASSSRQQGNIQYF

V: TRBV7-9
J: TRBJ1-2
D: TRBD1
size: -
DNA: TGTGCCAGCAGCCCCACGGGGACAGGGGTATCTGGCTACACCTTC
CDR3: CASSPTGTGVSGYTF

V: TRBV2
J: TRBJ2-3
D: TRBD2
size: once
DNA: TGTGCCAGCAGTGGTGAAGCGGGGCCCCGGGATACGCAGTATTTT
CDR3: CASSGEAGPRDTQYF

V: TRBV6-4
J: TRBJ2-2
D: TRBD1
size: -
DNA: TGTGCCAGCAGTGCGACAGGGTCGGGCGGGGAGCTGTTTTTT
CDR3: CASSATGSGGELFF

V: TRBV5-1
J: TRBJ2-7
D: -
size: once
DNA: TGCGCCAGCAGCTTGGGAACCGGGAGACTAACCTACGAGCAGTACTTC
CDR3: CASSLGTGRLTYEQYF

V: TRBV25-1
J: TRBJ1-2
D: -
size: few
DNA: TGTGCCAGCAGTGAACCTGGCGGAGGGGACTATGGCTACACCTTC
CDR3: CASSEPGGGDYGYTF

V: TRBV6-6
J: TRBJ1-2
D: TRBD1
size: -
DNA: TGTGCCAGCAGCCCCCCGGACAGGGGCCTTAACTATGGCTACACCTTC
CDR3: CASSPPDRGLNYGYTF